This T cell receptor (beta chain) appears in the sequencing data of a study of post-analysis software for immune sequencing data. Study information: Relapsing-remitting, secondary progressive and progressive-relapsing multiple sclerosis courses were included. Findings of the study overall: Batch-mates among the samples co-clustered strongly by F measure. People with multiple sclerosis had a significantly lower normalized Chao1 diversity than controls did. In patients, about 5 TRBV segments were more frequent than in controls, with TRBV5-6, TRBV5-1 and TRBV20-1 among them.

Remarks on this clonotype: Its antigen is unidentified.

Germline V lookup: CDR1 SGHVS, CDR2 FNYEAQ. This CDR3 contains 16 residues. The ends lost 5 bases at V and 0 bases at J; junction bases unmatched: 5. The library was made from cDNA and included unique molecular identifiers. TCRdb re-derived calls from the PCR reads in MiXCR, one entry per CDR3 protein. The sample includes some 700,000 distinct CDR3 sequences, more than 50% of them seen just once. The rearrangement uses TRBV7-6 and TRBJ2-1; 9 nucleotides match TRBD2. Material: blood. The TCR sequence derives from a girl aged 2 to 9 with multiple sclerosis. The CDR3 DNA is TGTGCCAGCAGCCCAATTAGCGGGAGCTCCTACAATGAGCAGTTCTTC. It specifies CASSPISGSSYNEQFF. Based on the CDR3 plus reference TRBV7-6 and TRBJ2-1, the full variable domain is GAGVSQSPRYKVTKRGQDVALRCDPISGHVSLYWYRQALGQGPEFLTYFNYEAQQDKSGLPNDRFSAERPEGSISTLTIQRTEQRDSAMYRCASSPISGSSYNEQFFGPGTRLTVL.